This TCR beta chain derives from a study of yellow fever vaccine responses in identical twins. Points from the study as a whole: It has been reported that, in twins, the vaccine T cell response seemed partly convergent and partly personalized.

In regard to this clonotype: Its target is unknown.

TCRdb redid the calling of the RT-PCR reads with MiXCR, one entry per CDR3 protein. Of fewer than 3,000 distinct CDR3 sequences listed, about nine tenths are singletons. The material sequenced was T cells from blood (PBMCs), unsorted or a sorted subset (not recorded which), taken before or after yellow fever vaccination (not recorded which). This TCR came from a female donor who received the yellow fever vaccine.

The CDR3 spells CASKRGDEQFF. For the CDR3, the DNA is TGTGCCAGTAAGCGGGGAGATGAGCAGTTCTTC. This sequence joins TRBV19 and TRBJ2-1, with 7 bases that match TRBD2. Germline CDR1 reads LNHDA; CDR2 reads SQIVND (reference sequence). The V and J ends lost 7 bases and 8 bases, in that order; junction bases with no gene match: 2. The CDR3 loop spans 11 amino acids.